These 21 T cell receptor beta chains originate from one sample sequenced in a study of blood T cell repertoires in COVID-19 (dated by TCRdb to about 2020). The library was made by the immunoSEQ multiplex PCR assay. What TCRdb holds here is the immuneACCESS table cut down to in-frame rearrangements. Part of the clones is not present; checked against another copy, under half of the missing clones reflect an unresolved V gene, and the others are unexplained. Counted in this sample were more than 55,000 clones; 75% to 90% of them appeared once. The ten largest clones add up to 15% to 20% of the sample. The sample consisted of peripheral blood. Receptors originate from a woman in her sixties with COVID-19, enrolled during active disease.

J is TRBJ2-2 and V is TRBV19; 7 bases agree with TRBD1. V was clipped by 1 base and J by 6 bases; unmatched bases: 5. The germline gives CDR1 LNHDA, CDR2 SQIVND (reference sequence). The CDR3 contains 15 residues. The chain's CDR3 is CASSIVTGAAGELFF. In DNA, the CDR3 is TGTGCCAGTAGTATAGTAACAGGGGCCGCCGGGGAGCTGTTTTTT.

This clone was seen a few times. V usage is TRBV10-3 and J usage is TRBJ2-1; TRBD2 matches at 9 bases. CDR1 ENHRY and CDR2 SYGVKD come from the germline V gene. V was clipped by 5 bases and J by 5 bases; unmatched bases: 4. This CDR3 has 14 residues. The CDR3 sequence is CAISRTSEDNEQFF. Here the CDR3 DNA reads TGTGCCATCAGTAGGACTAGCGAGGACAATGAGCAGTTCTTC.

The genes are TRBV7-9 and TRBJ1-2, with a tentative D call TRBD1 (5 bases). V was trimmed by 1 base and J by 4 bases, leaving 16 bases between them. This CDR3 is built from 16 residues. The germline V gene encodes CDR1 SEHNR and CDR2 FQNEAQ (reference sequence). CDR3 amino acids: CASSLVGREQGYGYTF. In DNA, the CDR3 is TGTGCCAGCAGCTTAGTAGGTCGGGAGCAGGGCTATGGCTACACCTTC.

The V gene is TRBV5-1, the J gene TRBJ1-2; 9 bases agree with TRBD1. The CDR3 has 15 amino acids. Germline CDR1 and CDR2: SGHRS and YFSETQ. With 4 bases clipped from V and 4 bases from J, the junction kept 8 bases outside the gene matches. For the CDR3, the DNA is TGCGCCAGCAGCCCTCGGACAGGGGTGATCTATGGCTACACCTTC. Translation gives CASSPRTGVIYGYTF.

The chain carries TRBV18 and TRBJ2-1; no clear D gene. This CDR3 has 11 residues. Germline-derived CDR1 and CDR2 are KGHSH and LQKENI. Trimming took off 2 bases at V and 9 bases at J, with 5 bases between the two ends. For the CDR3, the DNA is TGTGCCAGCTCACCATCAGGTGAGCAGTTCTTC. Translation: CASSPSGEQFF.

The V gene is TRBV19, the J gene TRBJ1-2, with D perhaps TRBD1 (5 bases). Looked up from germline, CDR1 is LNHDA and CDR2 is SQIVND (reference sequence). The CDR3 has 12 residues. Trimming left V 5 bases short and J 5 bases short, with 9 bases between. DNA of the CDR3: TGTGCCAGTAGTGGGGCAGGTTATGGCTACACCTTC. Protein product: CASSGAGYGYTF.

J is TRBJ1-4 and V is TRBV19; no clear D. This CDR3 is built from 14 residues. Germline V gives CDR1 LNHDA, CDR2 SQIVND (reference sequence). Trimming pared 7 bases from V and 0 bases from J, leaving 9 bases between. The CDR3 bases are TGTGCCAGTAAGAGGGTTGCAACTAATGAAAAACTGTTTTTT. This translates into CASKRVATNEKLFF. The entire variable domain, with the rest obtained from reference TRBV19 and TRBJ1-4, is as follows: DGGITQSPKYLFRKEGQNVTLSCEQNLNHDAMYWYRQDPGQGLRLIYYSQIVNDFQKGDIAEGYSVSREKKESFPLTVTSAQKNPTAFYLCASKRVATNEKLFFGSGTQLSVL.

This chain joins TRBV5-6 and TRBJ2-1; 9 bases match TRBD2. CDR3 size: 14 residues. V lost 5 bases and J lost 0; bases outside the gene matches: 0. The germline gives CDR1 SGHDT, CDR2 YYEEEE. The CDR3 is CASSSGSSYNEQFF. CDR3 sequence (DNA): TGTGCCAGCAGTAGCGGGAGCTCCTACAATGAGCAGTTCTTC.

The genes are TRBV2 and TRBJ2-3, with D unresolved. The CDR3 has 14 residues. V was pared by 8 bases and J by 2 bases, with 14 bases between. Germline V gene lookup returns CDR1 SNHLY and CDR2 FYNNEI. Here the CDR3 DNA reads TGTGCCAGCGTCCTCAGGCTGATCACAGATACGCAGTATTTT. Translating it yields CASVLRLITDTQYF.

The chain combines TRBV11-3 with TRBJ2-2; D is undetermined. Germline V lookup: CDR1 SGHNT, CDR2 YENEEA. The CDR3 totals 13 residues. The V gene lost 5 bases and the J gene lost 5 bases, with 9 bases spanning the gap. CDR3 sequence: CASSLYRTGELFF. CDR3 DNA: TGTGCCAGCAGCCTTTACCGGACCGGGGAGCTGTTTTTT.

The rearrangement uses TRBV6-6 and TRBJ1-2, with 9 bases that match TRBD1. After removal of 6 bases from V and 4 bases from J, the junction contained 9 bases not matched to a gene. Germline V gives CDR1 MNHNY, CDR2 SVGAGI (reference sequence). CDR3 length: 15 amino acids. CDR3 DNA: TGTGCCAGCAGCCGCCGGGACAGGGACATCTATGGCTACACCTTC. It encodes CASSRRDRDIYGYTF.

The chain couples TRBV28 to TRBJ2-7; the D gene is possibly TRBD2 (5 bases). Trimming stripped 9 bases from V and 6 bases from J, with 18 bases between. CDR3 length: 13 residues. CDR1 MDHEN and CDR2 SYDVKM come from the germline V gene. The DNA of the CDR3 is TGTGCCAGTCGGGATCACGGCTTGGGCGAGCAGTACTTC. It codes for CASRDHGLGEQYF.

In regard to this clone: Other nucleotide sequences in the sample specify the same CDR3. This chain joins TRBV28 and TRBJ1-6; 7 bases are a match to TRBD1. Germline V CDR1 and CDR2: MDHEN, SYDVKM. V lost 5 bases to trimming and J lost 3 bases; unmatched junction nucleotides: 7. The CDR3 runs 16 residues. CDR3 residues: CASSTRDRGYNSPLHF. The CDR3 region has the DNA TGTGCCAGCAGTACCCGGGACAGAGGCTATAATTCACCCCTCCACTTT.

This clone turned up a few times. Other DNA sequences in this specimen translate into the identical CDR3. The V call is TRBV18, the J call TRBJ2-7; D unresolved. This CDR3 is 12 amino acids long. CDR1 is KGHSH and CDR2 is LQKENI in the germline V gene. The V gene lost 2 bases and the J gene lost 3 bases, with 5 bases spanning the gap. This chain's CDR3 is CASSPGGYEQYF. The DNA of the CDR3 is TGTGCCAGCTCACCAGGCGGCTACGAGCAGTACTTC.

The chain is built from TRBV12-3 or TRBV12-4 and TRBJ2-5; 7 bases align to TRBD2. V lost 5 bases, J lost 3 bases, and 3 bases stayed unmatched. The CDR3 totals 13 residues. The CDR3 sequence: CASSSLAEETQYF. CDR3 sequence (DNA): TGTGCCAGCAGTAGCCTAGCGGAAGAGACCCAGTACTTC.

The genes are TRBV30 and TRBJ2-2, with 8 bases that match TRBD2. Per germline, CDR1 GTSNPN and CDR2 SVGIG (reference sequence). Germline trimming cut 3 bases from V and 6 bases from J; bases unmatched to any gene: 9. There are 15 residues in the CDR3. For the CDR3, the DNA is TGTGCCTGGAGCAACGGGGGGGAGGGTCCCGGGGAGCTGTTTTTT. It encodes CAWSNGGEGPGELFF.

CDR3 nucleotide sequence: TGTGCCATCAGTGAGGTGGTGACTAGCGGGAGTTCGGGCACCGGGGAGCTGTTTTTT. Translation: CAISEVVTSGSSGTGELFF. The chain combines TRBV10-3 with TRBJ2-2; 12 bases are shared with TRBD2. The length of the CDR3 is 19 residues. Trimming took 2 bases from V and 4 from J; bases not matched to a gene: 11. Germline V gene data show CDR1 as ENHRY and CDR2 as SYGVKD.

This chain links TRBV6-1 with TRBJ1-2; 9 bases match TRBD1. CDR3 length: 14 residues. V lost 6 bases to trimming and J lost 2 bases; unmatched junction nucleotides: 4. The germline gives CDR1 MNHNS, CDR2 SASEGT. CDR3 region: CASRSDRGNYGYTF. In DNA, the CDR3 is TGTGCCAGCAGGTCGGACAGGGGAAACTATGGCTACACCTTC.

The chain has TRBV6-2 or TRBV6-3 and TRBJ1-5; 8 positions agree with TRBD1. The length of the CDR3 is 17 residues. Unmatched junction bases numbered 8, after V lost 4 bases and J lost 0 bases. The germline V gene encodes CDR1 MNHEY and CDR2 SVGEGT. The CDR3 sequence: CASSSTTGAYSNQPQHF. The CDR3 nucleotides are TGTGCCAGCAGTTCCACGACAGGGGCTTATAGCAATCAGCCCCAGCATTTT.

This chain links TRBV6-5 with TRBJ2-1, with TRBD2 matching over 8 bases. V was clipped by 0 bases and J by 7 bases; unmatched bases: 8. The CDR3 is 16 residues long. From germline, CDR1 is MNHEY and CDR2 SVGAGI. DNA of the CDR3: TGTGCCAGCAGTTACTCGAGGGCGGGAGGCTTAAATGAGCAGTTCTTC. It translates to CASSYSRAGGLNEQFF.

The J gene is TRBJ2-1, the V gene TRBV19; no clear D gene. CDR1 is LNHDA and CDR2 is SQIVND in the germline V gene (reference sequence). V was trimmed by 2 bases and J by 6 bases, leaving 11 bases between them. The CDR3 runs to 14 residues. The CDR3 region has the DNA TGTGCCAGTAGTATAAGCCTAGAACCCAATGAGCAGTTCTTC. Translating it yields CASSISLEPNEQFF. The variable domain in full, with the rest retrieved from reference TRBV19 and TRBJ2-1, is DGGITQSPKYLFRKEGQNVTLSCEQNLNHDAMYWYRQDPGQGLRLIYYSQIVNDFQKGDIAEGYSVSREKKESFPLTVTSAQKNPTAFYLCASSISLEPNEQFFGPGTRLTVL.